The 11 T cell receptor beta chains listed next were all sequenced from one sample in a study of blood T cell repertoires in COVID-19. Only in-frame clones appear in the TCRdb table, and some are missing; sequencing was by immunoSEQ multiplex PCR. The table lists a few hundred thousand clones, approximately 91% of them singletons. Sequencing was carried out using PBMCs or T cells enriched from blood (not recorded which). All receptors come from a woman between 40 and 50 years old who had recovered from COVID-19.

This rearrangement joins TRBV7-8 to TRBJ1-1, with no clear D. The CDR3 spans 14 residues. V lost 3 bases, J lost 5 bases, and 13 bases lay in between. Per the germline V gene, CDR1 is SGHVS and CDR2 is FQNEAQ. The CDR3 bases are TGTGCCAGCAGCTTTAGCGGGGATGGGACTGAAGCTTTCTTT. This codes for CASSFSGDGTEAFF.

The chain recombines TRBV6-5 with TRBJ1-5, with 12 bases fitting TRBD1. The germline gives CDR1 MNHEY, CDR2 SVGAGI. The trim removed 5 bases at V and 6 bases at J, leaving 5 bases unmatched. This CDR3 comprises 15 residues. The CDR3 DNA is TGTGCCAGCAGTATAGGGACAGGGGGCACTCAGCCCCAGCATTTT. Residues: CASSIGTGGTQPQHF.

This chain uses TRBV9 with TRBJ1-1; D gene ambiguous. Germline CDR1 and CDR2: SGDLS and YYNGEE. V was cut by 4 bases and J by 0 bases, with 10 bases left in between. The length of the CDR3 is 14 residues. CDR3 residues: CASSPPTMNTEAFF. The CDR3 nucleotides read TGTGCCAGCAGCCCCCCAACTATGAACACTGAAGCTTTCTTT.

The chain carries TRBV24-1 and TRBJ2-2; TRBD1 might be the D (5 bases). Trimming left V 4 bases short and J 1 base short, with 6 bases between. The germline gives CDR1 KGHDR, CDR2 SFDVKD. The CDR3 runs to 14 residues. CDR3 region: CATSEDKNTGELFF. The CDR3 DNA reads TGTGCCACCAGTGAGGACAAGAACACCGGGGAGCTGTTTTTT.

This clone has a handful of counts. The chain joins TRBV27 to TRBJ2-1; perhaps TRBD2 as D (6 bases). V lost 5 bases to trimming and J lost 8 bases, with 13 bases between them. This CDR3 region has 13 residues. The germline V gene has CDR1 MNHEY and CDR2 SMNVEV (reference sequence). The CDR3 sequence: CASSPRLEHEQFF. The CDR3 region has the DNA TGTGCCAGCAGTCCGCGACTAGAACATGAGCAGTTCTTC.

The CDR3 region is CASSLSSGPQETQYF. CDR3 DNA sequence: TGCGCCAGCAGCTTATCTAGCGGGCCCCAAGAGACCCAGTACTTC. The chain carries TRBV5-1 and TRBJ2-5; TRBD2 agrees at 8 bases. The V gene end was trimmed by 2 bases and the J gene end by 1 base; junction bases not matched to a gene: 4. This CDR3 spans 15 amino acids. Germline loops: CDR1 SGHRS, CDR2 YFSETQ. The variable domain in full, with the rest retrieved from reference TRBV5-1 and TRBJ2-5, is KAGVTQTPRYLIKTRGQQVTLSCSPISGHRSVSWYQQTPGQGLQFLFEYFSETQRNKGNFPGRFSGRQFSNSRSEMNVSTLELGDSALYLCASSLSSGPQETQYFGPGTRLLVL.

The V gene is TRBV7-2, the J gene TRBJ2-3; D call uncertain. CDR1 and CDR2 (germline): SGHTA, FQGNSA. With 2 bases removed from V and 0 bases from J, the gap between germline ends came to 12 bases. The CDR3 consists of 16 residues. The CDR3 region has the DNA TGTGCCAGCAGCTTATTTACAGACCCTAGCACAGATACGCAGTATTTT. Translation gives CASSLFTDPSTDTQYF.

CDR3 amino acids: CASSSTVSLYGYTF. In DNA form, the CDR3 reads TGTGCCAGCAGTTCCACAGTGAGCTTATATGGCTACACCTTC. The genes are TRBV28 and TRBJ1-2; D uncertain. V was clipped by 4 bases and J by 5 bases, with 14 bases between them. The germline gives CDR1 MDHEN, CDR2 SYDVKM. The CDR3 runs 14 residues.

CDR3 in DNA: TGTGCCAGCAGTACGACAGGGGGCGCGACTGAAGCTTTCTTT. It encodes CASSTTGGATEAFF. This chain uses TRBV6-5 with TRBJ1-1; TRBD1 matches 10 bases. V dropped 5 bases and J dropped 5; count of bases not matched to a gene: 5. The CDR3 covers 14 residues. The V gene's germline CDR1 is MNHEY and CDR2 SVGAGI.

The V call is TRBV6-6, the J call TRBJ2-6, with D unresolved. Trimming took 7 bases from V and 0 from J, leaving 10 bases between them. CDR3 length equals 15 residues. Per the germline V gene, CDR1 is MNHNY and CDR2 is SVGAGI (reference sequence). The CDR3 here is CASTAINSGANVLTF. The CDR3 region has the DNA TGTGCCAGCACAGCGATAAACTCTGGGGCCAACGTCCTGACTTTC.

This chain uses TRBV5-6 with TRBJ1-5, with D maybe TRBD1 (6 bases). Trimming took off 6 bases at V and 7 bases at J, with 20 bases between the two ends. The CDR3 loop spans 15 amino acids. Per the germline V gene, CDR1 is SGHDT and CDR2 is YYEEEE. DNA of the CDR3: TGTGCCAGCAACCTCGGGGGCGGGAGAGGGCAGCCCCAGCATTTT. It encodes CASNLGGGRGQPQHF.